This T cell receptor beta chain came from a study of identical twins. Study-level points and caveats: Weaker excess twin sharing was seen among beta out-of-frame sequences.

With regard to this clonotype: The antigen remains unidentified.

TCRdb reprocessed the 5' RACE reads with MiXCR, giving one entry per CDR3 protein. The data contain roughly 690,000 distinct CDR3 sequences, roughly 20% of them singletons. This CDR3 contains 15 residues. CDR1 SGHVS and CDR2 FQNEAQ come from the germline V gene. V lost 2 bases to trimming and J lost 2 bases, with 11 bases between them. These records were also assigned to another study, of T cells expressing NK-cell markers. This second study notes: The study sequenced eight donors, seven HCMV-seropositive and one seronegative. Several of the experiments relied on an anti-gamma-delta TCR antibody so that only alpha-beta TCR T cells were sorted. NKG2C+ dominant clonotypes from over 5 donors made up roughly 1.0-8% of CD8+ T cells.

The sequence derives from a woman aged 18-29 years in good health. The V gene is TRBV7-8, the J gene TRBJ2-3; possibly TRBD1 or TRBD2 for D (5 bases each). The sequencing input was PBMCs. The CDR3 reads CASSLLGTPTDTQYF. CDR3 DNA: TGTGCCAGCAGCTTACTGGGGACCCCCACAGATACGCAGTATTTT.